A selection of T cell receptor beta chains follows, all from one sample in a study of cytotoxic CD8 clonotypes in ibrutinib-treated CLL. The assay was immunoSEQ multiplex PCR, and TCRdb's table has in-frame clones only and misses some. The data contain roughly 150,000 clones, 60% to 85% of them singletons. The sequencing here drew on PBMCs, taken after 24 months of ibrutinib treatment. The origin of the receptors is a human donor with chronic lymphocytic leukemia. Each CDR3 is given with its conserved first and last residue. The D gene is left open where the match is weak. Size tells how often a clone was seen (once, few, many) or the class of an expanded clone, and some rows leave it out.

TRBV7-9,TRBJ2-3,TRBD1,NA,TGTGCCAGCATGTGGGACAGATACACAGATACGCAGTATTTT,CASMWDRYTDTQYF
TRBV18,TRBJ2-2,NA,NA,TGTGCCAGCTCACCACTTCGTCCGGGTAGCGCCGGGGAGCTGTTTTTT,CASSPLRPGSAGELFF
TRBV9,TRBJ1-1,NA,few,TGTGCCAGCAGCTTCCAACCCGAGGGGGACGCTGAAGCTTTCTTT,CASSFQPEGDAEAFF
TRBV11-3,TRBJ2-3,TRBD2,NA,TGTGCCAGCAGCTTATGGGTCAGGGGACTAGCGGGGTATGCCGATACGCAGTATTTT,CASSLWVRGLAGYADTQYF
TRBV4-3,TRBJ2-7,NA,NA,TGCGCCAGCAGCCCCCAGCCGACTGCGACCTACGAGCAGTACTTC,CASSPQPTATYEQYF
TRBV11-3,TRBJ2-1,NA,NA,TGTGCCAGCAGCTTAGGGGGGTCCCAGGGGAATGAGCAGTTCTTC,CASSLGGSQGNEQFF
TRBV11-2,TRBJ2-2,NA,NA,TGTGCCAGCAGCTTTTCGGGCGGACACTCCACCGGGGAGCTGTTTTTT,CASSFSGGHSTGELFF
TRBV7-2,TRBJ2-5,NA,NA,TGTGCCAGCAGCTTAGCGGGGGGTAGCGGCCGCCGAGGGGCCCAGTACTTC,CASSLAGGSGRRGAQYF
TRBV9,TRBJ2-3,NA,NA,TGTGCCAGCAGCGTACAAGCCGTACCTAGCACAGATACGCAGTATTTT,CASSVQAVPSTDTQYF
TRBV5-1,TRBJ2-7,NA,NA,TGCGCCAGCAGCTTGGACGGACAGAAGTGGAACGAGCAGTACTTC,CASSLDGQKWNEQYF
TRBV2,TRBJ2-1,NA,NA,TGTGCCAGCAGCGGAGGCTACCCAAGCTCCTACAATGAGCAGTTCTTC,CASSGGYPSSYNEQFF
TRBV11-2,TRBJ2-5,NA,NA,TGTGCCAGCAGCTTAGTCCGGTCCCCCCTGGGGGAGACCCAGTACTTC,CASSLVRSPLGETQYF
TRBV18,TRBJ2-1,TRBD2,NA,TGTGCCAGCTCACCCCCGAGTAGCGGGGGTTACAATGAGCAGTTCTTC,CASSPPSSGGYNEQFF
TRBV7-3,TRBJ2-1,NA,NA,TGTGCCAGCAGCCCGGGGGCGGGGCAATACAATGAGCAGTTCTTC,CASSPGAGQYNEQFF
TRBV29-1,TRBJ2-4,TRBD1,NA,TGCAGCGTTGTTCCAGGGGGACGACTAAACATTCAGTACTTC,CSVVPGGRLNIQYF
TRBV2,TRBJ1-2,NA,once,TGTGCCAGCAGTGGGGACGGCCGTGGCTACACCTTC,CASSGDGRGYTF
TRBV25-1,TRBJ2-5,NA,NA,TGTGCCAGCAGTGAGGGACATATACAAGAGACCCAGTACTTC,CASSEGHIQETQYF
TRBV28,TRBJ2-7,NA,NA,TGTGCCAGCACCCCAAGTCCCTCCTACGAGCAGTACTTC,CASTPSPSYEQYF
TRBV10-3,TRBJ2-5,NA,NA,TGTGCCATCAGTGGATGGGAAGAGACCCAGTACTTC,CAISGWEETQYF
TRBV28,TRBJ2-1,NA,once,TGTGCCAGCGGGGGGCGGCCCACCTACAATGAGCAGTTCTTC,CASGGRPTYNEQFF
TRBV5-1,TRBJ1-4,NA,NA,TGCGCCAGCAGCTTGGTGGTACAGGGTGCAACTAATGAAAAACTGTTTTTT,CASSLVVQGATNEKLFF
TRBV18,TRBJ1-1,NA,NA,TGTGCCAGCTCAGGACAGCCCAACACTGAAGCTTTCTTT,CASSGQPNTEAFF
TRBV6-1,TRBJ2-3,NA,NA,TGTGCCAGCACCCCGGACTCAGATACGCAGTATTTT,CASTPDSDTQYF
TRBV4-3,TRBJ1-4,NA,NA,TGCGCCAGCAGCCAAGCCCCCGGGTCGGGGGTCGAAAAACTGTTTTTT,CASSQAPGSGVEKLFF
TRBV12-5,TRBJ1-2,NA,NA,TGTGCTAGTGGTTTGGTAGGTAGCTTGCATGGCTACACCTTC,CASGLVGSLHGYTF
TRBV1,TRBJ1-1,NA,NA,TGCACCAGCAGCCGAACCAGGGGAGGCACTGAAGCTTTCTTT,CTSSRTRGGTEAFF
TRBV6-1,TRBJ1-5,NA,NA,TGTGCCAGCAGTAAGTTCGGGGAGAGCAATCAGCCCCAGCATTTT,CASSKFGESNQPQHF
TRBV9,TRBJ2-2,NA,NA,TGTGCCAGCAGCCCCCGAGATGTCTGGGCGGGGCTGAACACCGGGGAGCTGTTTTTT,CASSPRDVWAGLNTGELFF
TRBV6-5,TRBJ2-3,NA,NA,TGTGCCAGCAGTAAACCTCAGGGGAGGACGCAGTATTTT,CASSKPQGRTQYF
TRBV30,TRBJ2-1,NA,NA,TGTGCCTGGAGCGGAGTCGGGAGCAATGAGCAGTTCTTC,CAWSGVGSNEQFF
TRBV19,TRBJ2-7,TRBD2,NA,TGTGCCAGTAGTATAGGTAGCGGGCCCTCCTACGAGCAGTACTTC,CASSIGSGPSYEQYF
TRBV19,TRBJ2-2,TRBD1,NA,TGTGCCAGTAGTAGGACAGGGGGGAACACCGGGGAGCTGTTTTTT,CASSRTGGNTGELFF
TRBV11-2,TRBJ1-5,TRBD1,NA,TGTGCCAGCAGCTTGGGGGGGACAGGGGACCAGCCCCAGCATTTT,CASSLGGTGDQPQHF
TRBV5-1,TRBJ2-5,NA,many,TGCGCCAGCAGGCGCGGCGTGGGGCAACAAGAGACCCAGTACTTC,CASRRGVGQQETQYF
TRBV18,TRBJ1-4,TRBD1,NA,TGTGCCAGCTCAACGACAGGGACTAATGAAAAACTGTTTTTT,CASSTTGTNEKLFF
TRBV19,TRBJ2-1,TRBD2,few,TGTGCTAGCGGGAGGGCCGGTTACAATGAGCAGTTCTTC,CASGRAGYNEQFF
TRBV11-2,TRBJ2-2,TRBD2,many,TGTGCCAGCAGCCCGATAGGACTAGCGGGAATCACCGGGGAGCTGTTTTTT,CASSPIGLAGITGELFF
TRBV10-3,TRBJ2-7,NA,NA,TGTGCCATCAGTGCTGAGTTCGAGCAGTACTTC,CAISAEFEQYF
TRBV29-1,TRBJ2-3,NA,NA,TGCAGCGTGGATACAAGCACAGATACGCAGTATTTT,CSVDTSTDTQYF
TRBV9,TRBJ1-2,NA,NA,TGTGCCAGCAGCGAGGGACCCCGTGACAGTTACTATGGCTACACCTTC,CASSEGPRDSYYGYTF
TRBV18,TRBJ2-7,NA,NA,TGTGCCAGCTCACCACCAGATTCCTACGAGCAGTACTTC,CASSPPDSYEQYF
TRBV2,TRBJ1-1,TRBD1,NA,TGTGCCAGCGGCCGGACAGGGGTGAACACTGAAGCTTTCTTT,CASGRTGVNTEAFF
TRBV2,TRBJ1-5,TRBD1,NA,TGTGCCAGCAGTGTCGGGACAGGGTTCGAGCAGCCCCAGCATTTT,CASSVGTGFEQPQHF
TRBV28,TRBJ2-1,TRBD1,NA,TGTGCCACCAAACAGGGGGCCCTGGATGAGCAGTTCTTC,CATKQGALDEQFF
TRBV27,TRBJ1-2,NA,NA,TGTGCCAGCAGTCCCGGTTGGGAGGCTGGCTACACCTTC,CASSPGWEAGYTF
TRBV10-1,TRBJ2-7,NA,few,TGCGCCCCCCAGCGGTTAGCCTACGAGCAGTACTTC,CAPQRLAYEQYF
TRBV6-6,TRBJ2-2,TRBD2,NA,TGTGCCAGCAGCCACATAGCGGGGGGGACCGGGGAGCTGTTTTTT,CASSHIAGGTGELFF
TRBV7-6,TRBJ2-7,TRBD2,NA,TGTGCCAGCAGCTTAGAGGGACTAGCAGTGTACGAGCAGTACTTC,CASSLEGLAVYEQYF
TRBV30,TRBJ1-1,TRBD1,NA,TGTGCCTGGAGTGGAGACCAGGGGGACACTGAAGCTTTCTTT,CAWSGDQGDTEAFF